Sequencing of this TCR beta chain was carried out in a study of shared clonotypes between healthy human individuals. Notes on the study in general: Generation probabilities were higher for clonotypes shared across all four sorted-subset donors than for unshared ones.

The ends were cut back, 5 bases at V and 2 bases at J, with 15 bases in the middle. This CDR3 is built from 15 residues. Per the germline V gene, CDR1 is SEHNR and CDR2 is FQNEAQ (reference sequence). This clone was counted a single time. Its antigen is not identified. Profiled with immunoSEQ multiplex PCR; TCRdb holds only in-frame clones, not every one. The table shows 2.3 million or so clones, with approximately 95% occurring only once. Sequenced sample: naive CD4+ T cells from PBMCs. The subset: CD45RA+ positively selected. The rearrangement uses TRBV7-9 and TRBJ2-5; D might be TRBD1 or TRBD2, each matching 5 bases. The origin of this receptor is a man younger than 35 in good health. Some clones in this sample may be carry-over from other donors' samples. CDR3 loop: CASSTLGTAQETQYF. The CDR3 bases are TGTGCCAGCAGCACCCTAGGGACGGCGCAAGAGACCCAGTACTTC.